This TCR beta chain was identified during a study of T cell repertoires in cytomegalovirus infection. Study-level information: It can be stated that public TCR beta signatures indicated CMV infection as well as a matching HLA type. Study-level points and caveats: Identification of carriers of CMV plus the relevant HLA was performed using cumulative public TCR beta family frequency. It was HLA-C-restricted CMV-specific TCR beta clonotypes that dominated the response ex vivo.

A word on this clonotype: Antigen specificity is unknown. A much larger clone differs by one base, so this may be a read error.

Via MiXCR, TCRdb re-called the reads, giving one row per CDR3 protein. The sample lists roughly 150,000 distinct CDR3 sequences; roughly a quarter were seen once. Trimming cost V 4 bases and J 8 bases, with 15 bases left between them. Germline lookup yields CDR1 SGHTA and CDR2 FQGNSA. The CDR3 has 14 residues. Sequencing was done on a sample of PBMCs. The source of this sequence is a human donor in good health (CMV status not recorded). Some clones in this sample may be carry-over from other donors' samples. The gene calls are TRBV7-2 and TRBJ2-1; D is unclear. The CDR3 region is CASSSWPLLHEQFF. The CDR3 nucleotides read TGTGCCAGCAGCTCCTGGCCCCTATTACATGAGCAGTTCTTC.